This record covers a single T cell receptor beta chain. This record comes from a study of blood T cell repertoires in COVID-19. Study context: Material from acute and convalescent COVID-19 was sourced from the United States, Italy and Spain. The cDNA or gDNA used as material had been derived from T cells, B-cell-depleted T cells, or PBMCs.

In the original analysis: Nucleated cell counts were estimated from reference gene primer amplification. Libraries were prepared by immunoSEQ multiplex PCR; TCRdb keeps only in-frame clonotypes and omits some of them. D and trimming come from the DNA, and the V and J calls and clone size come from that table. The repertoire holds 150,000 or so clones, with 88% as singletons. The sequenced sample was peripheral blood. This clonotype originated in a man over 45 with acute or convalescent COVID-19.

The CDR3 nucleotides are TGTGCCAGCAGTCTAGCGGAGGCGGGGACCCAGTACTTC. Residues: CASSLAEAGTQYF. The chain combines TRBV28 with TRBJ2-5, with 7 positions matching TRBD2. This CDR3 region has 13 residues. V was clipped by 5 bases and J by 7 bases; unmatched bases: 7. Germline CDR1 and CDR2: MDHEN and SYDVKM.